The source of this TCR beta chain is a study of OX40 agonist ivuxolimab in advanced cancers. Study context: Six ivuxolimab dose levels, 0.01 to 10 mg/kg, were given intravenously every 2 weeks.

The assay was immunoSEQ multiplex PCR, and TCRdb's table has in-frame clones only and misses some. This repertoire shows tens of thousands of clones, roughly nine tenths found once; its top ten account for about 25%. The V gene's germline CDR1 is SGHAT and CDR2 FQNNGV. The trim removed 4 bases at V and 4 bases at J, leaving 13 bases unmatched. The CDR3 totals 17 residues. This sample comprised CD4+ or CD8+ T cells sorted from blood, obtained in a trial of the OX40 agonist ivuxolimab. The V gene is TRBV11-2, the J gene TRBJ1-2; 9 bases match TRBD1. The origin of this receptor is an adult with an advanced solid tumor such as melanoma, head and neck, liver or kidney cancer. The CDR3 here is CASSSVPQGAALYGYTF. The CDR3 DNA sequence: TGTGCCAGCAGCTCAGTCCCACAGGGGGCGGCCCTCTATGGCTACACCTTC.